This T cell receptor beta chain was captured by sequencing in a study of vaccination and CD4 T cells after COVID-19. As regards this clonotype: Its specificity is unknown.

Cultured CD4+ T cells had their DNA profiled by the Oncomine TCR Beta short-read assay. A single record per CDR3 protein comes from TCRdb applying MiXCR to the PCR reads. Of 6,000 to 6,500 distinct CDR3 sequences listed, less than 50% were seen once; the top ten hold roughly 38%. There are 16 residues in the CDR3. V dropped 5 bases and J dropped 2; count of bases not matched to a gene: 7. Per the germline V gene, CDR1 is DFQATT and CDR2 is SNEGSKA (reference sequence). The treatment denotes: roughly 11-day PBMC culture with coronavirus spike peptide pools or control peptides (ViraFEST assay). CD4+ T lymphocytes from the unexposed donor were collected before the COVID-19 pandemic (2011-2018).

Sequencing was done on a sample of CD4+ T cells from blood, cultured in vitro. The chain links TRBV20-1 to TRBJ2-6; 9 nucleotides line up with TRBD1. The TCR originated in a human donor in good health. This CDR3 is CSARDGTGTGANVLTF. The DNA of the CDR3 is TGCAGTGCTCGCGATGGGACAGGGACTGGGGCCAACGTCCTGACTTTC.